The clone carrying this T cell receptor beta chain occurred a few times. The data were taken from a study of T-cell reconstitution after alpha-beta-depleted transplantation in children. It was with unique molecular identifiers that the TCRbeta library was prepared. TCRdb reanalysed the PCR reads using MiXCR and keeps one entry per CDR3 protein. Among fewer than 250,000 distinct CDR3 sequences, approximately 17% were seen once, and the ten largest hold just under 45%. V was trimmed by 0 bases and J by 7 bases, leaving 13 bases between them. From germline, CDR1 is LNHNV and CDR2 YYDKDF (reference sequence). The CDR3 contains 15 residues.

Source: PBMCs, mostly from graft donor cells, taken 360 days after TCRalphabeta/CD19-depleted stem cell transplant. The receptor was derived from a male patient aged 2 to 10 who had a stem cell transplant for acute lymphoblastic leukemia, so the T cells may come from the graft donor. The genes are TRBV15 and TRBJ1-5; possible D gene TRBD1, 5 bases. Written as DNA, the CDR3 is TGTGCCACCAGCAGAGATTCGACAGTCGGCCAGCCCCAGCATTTT. Translating it yields CATSRDSTVGQPQHF.